The 13 T cell receptor beta chains given below trace back to one sample, sequenced in a study of blood T cells in healthy people across ages. It was with a sample-barcoded 5' primer and a J-beta primer mix that a second PCR of about 6 to 12 cycles was run. TCRdb called the 5' RACE reads again in MiXCR, with one record for every CDR3 protein. The table includes about 1.5 million distinct CDR3 sequences, under 55% detected once. Source material: blood. The receptors originated from a young woman in good health.

The table lists this clonotype with a few counts. The chain combines TRBV27 with TRBJ2-5; D is possibly TRBD2 (6 bases). This CDR3 spans 13 amino acids. The ends were cut back, 3 bases at V and 11 bases at J, with 16 bases in the middle. Germline V lookup: CDR1 MNHEY, CDR2 SMNVEV (reference sequence). The CDR3 region has the DNA TGTGCCAGCAGTTTGGGACTGCACAATGAGCAGTACTTC. Protein sequence: CASSLGLHNEQYF.

The table lists this clonotype with a few counts. The chain has TRBV29-1 and TRBJ1-1; D is uncertain. The CDR3 has 10 amino acids. The V gene lost 5 bases and the J gene lost 4 bases, with 5 bases spanning the gap. Germline V gives CDR1 SQVTM, CDR2 ANQGSEA. DNA of the CDR3: TGCAGCGTTATGACCACTGAAGCTTTCTTT. This encodes CSVMTTEAFF.

As regards this clonotype: The junction shows a germline mismatch at one end, possibly a read error. This sequence joins TRBV7-2 and TRBJ1-4, with D possibly matching TRBD1 (5 bases). This CDR3 is built from 14 residues. CDR1 is SGHTA, CDR2 FQGNSA, per germline. The CDR3, as DNA: TGTGCCGGCAGCCGACAGATAACTAATGAAAAACTGTTTTTT. It specifies CAGSRQITNEKLFF. The complete variable domain, with remaining parts taken from reference TRBV7-2 and TRBJ1-4, reads GAGVSQSPSNKVTEKGKDVELRCDPISGHTALYWYRQSLGQGLEFLIYFQGNSAPDKSGLPSDRFSAERTGGSVSTLTIQRTQQEDSAVYLCAGSRQITNEKLFFGSGTQLSVL.

This clonotype was seen a few times. This chain uses TRBV6-1 with TRBJ2-1; TRBD2 matches at 8 bases. In germline, CDR1 is MNHNS, CDR2 SASEGT. There are 15 residues in the CDR3. The V and J ends lost 3 bases and 3 bases, in that order; junction bases with no gene match: 4. Here the CDR3 DNA reads TGTGCCAGCAGTGATACAGCGGGAGTCTACAATGAGCAGTTCTTC. Its translation: CASSDTAGVYNEQFF.

The chain combines TRBV12-3 or TRBV12-4 with TRBJ1-4; TRBD1 matches 7 bases. This CDR3 contains 16 residues. The V segment lost 6 bases and the J segment 0 bases; nucleotides outside the gene matches: 7. The CDR3 here is CASRPGQPATNEKLFF. The CDR3 DNA follows: TGTGCCAGCAGACCGGGACAGCCAGCAACTAATGAAAAACTGTTTTTT.

Concerning this clonotype: This likely comes from a read error, as the CDR3 has no conserved phenylalanine or tryptophan at its end. This chain connects TRBV6-6 to TRBJ1-5; D remains unclear. Trimming pared 6 bases from V and 3 bases from J, leaving 18 bases between. Germline V CDR1 and CDR2: MNHNY, SVGAGI (reference sequence). This CDR3 has 16 residues. Here the CDR3 DNA reads TGTGCCAGCAGGAGGGCAGCCGACTCCCTCAATCAGCCCCAGCATATT. It specifies CASRRAADSLNQPQHI.

The chain uses TRBV6-5 and TRBJ2-7; perhaps TRBD2 as D (5 bases). This CDR3 contains 14 residues. Trimming removed 8 bases from V and 2 bases from J, with 16 bases in between. In germline, CDR1 is MNHEY, CDR2 SVGAGI. The CDR3, as DNA: TGTGCCAGCCGAGTAAGCGGTATGACCTACGAGCAGTACTTC. Residues: CASRVSGMTYEQYF.

The J gene is TRBJ2-3, the V gene TRBV18, with 7 bases identical to TRBD2. V dropped 6 bases and J dropped 0; count of bases not matched to a gene: 15. Germline V CDR1 and CDR2: KGHSH, LQKENI. This CDR3 contains 18 residues. For the CDR3, the DNA is TGTGCCAGCTCGAACCAGTTACTAAGCGGGACTAGCACAGATACGCAGTATTTT. Translated, it gives CASSNQLLSGTSTDTQYF.

The V and J genes are TRBV18 and TRBJ1-1, with a tentative D call TRBD1 (6 bases). This CDR3 comprises 13 residues. Trimming stripped 10 bases from V and 1 base from J, with 13 bases between. CDR1 is KGHSH and CDR2 is LQKENI in the germline V gene. Here the CDR3 reads CATSDSRNTEAFF. CDR3 bases: TGTGCCACCTCGGACAGCCGGAACACTGAAGCTTTCTTT.

The chain links TRBV7-2 to TRBJ2-1; TRBD1 aligns across 7 bases. The DNA end lines up better with TRBJ2-7; the J call may be wrong. CDR1 and CDR2 from the germline V gene are SGHTA and FQGNSA. The CDR3 sequence is 14 residues long. This chain's CDR3 is CASRPTGNYNEQYF. CDR3 DNA sequence: TGTGCCAGCAGACCGACAGGGAATTACAATGAGCAGTACTTC.

This clonotype was seen many times. The junction shows a germline mismatch at one end, possibly a read error. The chain employs TRBV5-1 and TRBJ2-5; TRBD1 aligns across 7 bases. Germline V gene data show CDR1 as SGHRS and CDR2 as YFSETQ. The CDR3 runs 14 residues. In nucleotides, the CDR3 is TGTGCCAGCAGTCTACAGGGGCTCGGGGAGACCCAGTACTTC. This codes for CASSLQGLGETQYF.

This CDR3 reads CASSYFLGQDTQYF. CDR3 bases: TGTGCCAGCAGTTACTTCCTGGGGCAAGATACGCAGTATTTT. The chain uses TRBV6-2 or TRBV6-3 and TRBJ2-3, with a weak D call TRBD1 (5 bases). V lost 1 base and J 5 bases, leaving 10 bases between the germline ends. The CDR3 sequence is 14 residues long. Germline V lookup: CDR1 MNHEY, CDR2 SVGEGT.

This chain links TRBV28 with TRBJ2-3; D is unclear. This CDR3 contains 15 residues. Trimming shortened V by 6 bases and J by 2 bases, and 15 bases separated the two germline ends. Germline-derived CDR1 and CDR2 are MDHEN and SYDVKM. Here the CDR3 DNA reads TGTGCCAGCAGCCCTACTCCGGAGCTCACAGATACGCAGTATTTT. Protein product: CASSPTPELTDTQYF.